These 26 T cell receptor beta chains came from one sample sequenced in a study of early T cells in non-severe SARS-CoV-2 infection (dated by TCRdb to 2020 to 2023). Library generation was performed with 5' RACE. The instrument given in TCRdb is NextSeq 500. TCRdb itself trimmed the public reads at Q25 with fastp, ran MiXCR and retained productive beta chains. Records with the same CDR3 protein are collapsed into one entry carrying the most frequent genes and DNA. For this sample the table gives 15,000 to 25,000 distinct CDR3 sequences, of which more than 4% were detected only once. The ten largest clones take up 7.2% of the sample. The sequencing input was whole blood. The source of these receptors is an adult who was a healthcare worker with PCR-confirmed SARS-CoV-2 infection or an uninfected control (not recorded which).

This clonotype was recorded at least ten times. This sequence joins TRBV6-2 or TRBV6-3 and TRBJ2-2; D tentatively fits TRBD1 or TRBD2 (5 bases each). From germline, CDR1 is MNHEY and CDR2 SVGEGT. The CDR3 runs to 15 residues. V was clipped by 6 bases and J by 5 bases, with 16 bases between them. The CDR3 region is CASRFPRGETGELFF. CDR3 nucleotides: TGTGCCAGCAGGTTCCCTAGAGGGGAGACCGGGGAGCTGTTTTTT.

This clonotype has at least ten counts. This chain uses TRBV3-1 with TRBJ2-5; D remains ambiguous. CDR1 is LGHDT and CDR2 is YNNKEL in the germline V gene (reference sequence). The CDR3 consists of 13 residues. The V end was cut by 2 bases, the J end by 5 bases, with 9 bases between. As DNA, the CDR3 is TGTGCCAGCAGCCAAATTGGAAGGGAGACCCAGTACTTC. Protein sequence: CASSQIGRETQYF.

The chain carries TRBV5-4 and TRBJ2-2; no reliable D call. The CDR3 sequence is 17 residues long. The V gene's germline CDR1 is SGHNT and CDR2 YYREEE (reference sequence). The ends were cut back, 6 bases at V and 1 base at J, with 19 bases in the middle. CDR3 bases: TGTGCCAGCACCCCCGGACCGAGGACGGGGAACACCGGGGAGCTGTTTTTT. This codes for CASTPGPRTGNTGELFF.

In this sample, this clonotype turned up a few times. The chain employs TRBV4-1 and TRBJ1-3; possible D gene TRBD1, 5 bases. Germline V gene sequence: CDR1 MGHRA, CDR2 YSYEKL. Trimming pared 4 bases from V and 0 bases from J, leaving 7 bases between. The CDR3 is 14 amino acids. The CDR3 bases are TGCGCCAGCAGCCTCGGGGGCTCTGGAAACACCATATATTTT. Translation gives CASSLGGSGNTIYF.

CDR3 residues: CASSLETSPLHF. CDR3 sequence (DNA): TGTGCCAGCAGTTTAGAGACCTCACCCCTCCACTTT. This rearrangement joins TRBV12-3 or TRBV12-4 to TRBJ1-6; D unresolved. V lost 1 base to trimming and J lost 10 bases, with 5 bases between them. This CDR3 spans 12 amino acids.

This chain joins TRBV12-3 or TRBV12-4 and TRBJ1-4; D may be TRBD1 (5 bases). Trimming left V 3 bases short and J 11 bases short, with 16 bases between. The CDR3 runs 14 residues. For the CDR3, the DNA is TGTGCCAGCAGTTTCGACAGCCCCATTGGGAAACTGTTTTTT. Translation gives CASSFDSPIGKLFF.

This clonotype was counted ten times or more. The chain couples TRBV7-6 to TRBJ1-4, with D perhaps matching TRBD1 (5 bases). CDR1 is SGHVS and CDR2 is FNYEAQ in the germline V gene. CDR3 size: 13 residues. Between the trimmed V and J ends, which lost 5 bases and 7 bases, there was a span of 11 bases. The CDR3 spells CASSGGTSEKLFF. The CDR3 region has the DNA TGTGCCAGCAGCGGGGGGACTTCTGAAAAACTGTTTTTT.

In this sample, this clonotype turned up a few times. The V gene is TRBV27, the J gene TRBJ1-6, with 9 bases that match TRBD1. With V trimmed by 5 bases and J by 7 bases, 3 bases remained unmatched. CDR1 and CDR2 (germline): MNHEY, SMNVEV (reference sequence). This CDR3 comprises 14 residues. CDR3 coding DNA: TGTGCCAGCAGTACCGACAGGGGGAATTCACCCCTCCACTTT. Protein: CASSTDRGNSPLHF.

This clonotype was recorded many times. This chain's CDR3 is CASSLSPRKDEQYF. The CDR3 region has the DNA TGTGCCAGCAGCTTATCTCCTAGGAAGGACGAGCAGTACTTC. This sequence joins TRBV11-2 and TRBJ2-7, with unresolved D. CDR1 and CDR2 (germline): SGHAT, FQNNGV. There are 14 residues in the CDR3. Trimming took off 2 bases at V and 5 bases at J, with 13 bases between the two ends.

Judged by abundance, this clonotype is medium-sized. V usage is TRBV4-3 and J usage is TRBJ2-7, with no clear D. CDR1 LGHNA and CDR2 YSLEER come from the germline V gene. V was cut by 4 bases and J by 8 bases, with 15 bases left in between. The length of the CDR3 is 13 residues. CDR3 in amino acids: CASSPMRLAQQYF. CDR3 coding DNA: TGCGCCAGCAGCCCGATGCGACTCGCCCAGCAGTACTTC.

This clonotype occurred many times. The V gene is TRBV11-2, the J gene TRBJ2-1; D possibly corresponds to TRBD2 (7 bases). The germline V and J ends were trimmed by 5 bases and 9 bases, with 23 bases remaining between them. The CDR3 contains 16 residues. Germline-derived CDR1 and CDR2 are SGHAT and FQNNGV. This CDR3 reads CASSRDGGPMGGEQFF. The CDR3 region has the DNA TGTGCCAGCAGCCGGGACGGGGGGCCCATGGGGGGTGAGCAGTTCTTC.

This clonotype is labeled medium-sized. V is TRBV20-1 and J is TRBJ2-1; D unresolved. Trimming left V 5 bases short and J 5 bases short, with 16 bases between. The CDR3 is made up of 14 amino acids. Germline V gene data show CDR1 as DFQATT and CDR2 as SNEGSKA (reference sequence). The CDR3 region is CSALKGRADNEQFF. The DNA for the CDR3 is TGCAGTGCTTTGAAGGGAAGGGCTGACAATGAGCAGTTCTTC.

The sample holds many counts of this clonotype. This rearrangement joins TRBV19 to TRBJ1-5, with a weak D call TRBD1 (5 bases). The CDR3 totals 14 residues. CDR1 is LNHDA, CDR2 SQIVND, per germline (reference sequence). V lost 11 bases and J lost 8, with 22 bases in between. The CDR3 protein is CASTLGQVWEPQHF. The DNA of the CDR3 is TGTGCCTCTACCTTGGGGCAGGTTTGGGAGCCCCAGCATTTT.

This clonotype was counted many times. The genes are TRBV6-6 and TRBJ1-2; D is uncertain. V lost 4 bases and J lost 3, with 9 bases in between. Germline CDR1 reads MNHNY; CDR2 reads SVGAGI (reference sequence). The CDR3 covers 13 residues. CDR3 sequence: CASSFRSYYGYTF. The CDR3 nucleotides are TGTGCCAGCAGTTTCCGGTCATACTATGGCTACACCTTC.

This clonotype was counted a few times. This rearrangement joins TRBV9 to TRBJ2-3; no clear D gene. The CDR3 has 14 residues. Between the trimmed V and J ends, which lost 0 bases and 5 bases, there was a span of 10 bases. Per the germline V gene, CDR1 is SGDLS and CDR2 is YYNGEE. The CDR3 nucleotides read TGTGCCAGCAGCGTAGATGGGCGCGGAGATACGCAGTATTTT. It encodes CASSVDGRGDTQYF.

V and J are TRBV7-2 and TRBJ1-4; TRBD1 is a possible D gene (5 bases). This CDR3 region has 14 residues. Trimming shortened V by 3 bases and J by 8 bases, and 13 bases separated the two germline ends. Germline V CDR1 and CDR2: SGHTA, FQGNSA. The CDR3 spells CASSFPPAGEKLFF. The CDR3 nucleotides are TGTGCCAGCAGCTTTCCCCCAGCAGGGGAAAAACTGTTTTTT.

This clonotype has ten or more counts. The chain combines TRBV6-2 or TRBV6-3 with TRBJ2-2; TRBD2 agrees at 8 bases. The CDR3 length is 16 residues. With V trimmed by 7 bases and J by 5 bases, 12 bases remained unmatched. CDR1 MNHEY and CDR2 SVGEGT come from the germline V gene. CDR3 DNA: TGTGCCAGCATCCTAGGACTAGCCCCCTTAACCGGGGAGCTGTTTTTT. Translated, it gives CASILGLAPLTGELFF.

At least ten counts were recorded for this clonotype. V is TRBV7-3 and J is TRBJ2-5; 11 nucleotides align to TRBD2. With 5 bases clipped from V and 5 bases from J, the junction kept 7 bases outside the gene matches. Germline V gene sequence: CDR1 SGHTA, CDR2 FQGTGA. The CDR3 covers 15 residues. CDR3 DNA sequence: TGTGCCAGCAGCCCGAGACTAGCGGGGATTGAGACCCAGTACTTC. Residues: CASSPRLAGIETQYF.

This clonotype has at least ten counts. The rearrangement joins TRBV20-1 to TRBJ1-4; no clear D gene. The CDR3 covers 13 residues. V lost 6 bases and J lost 3, with 11 bases in between. The V gene's germline CDR1 is DFQATT and CDR2 SNEGSKA (reference sequence). CDR3: CSANAGSNEKLFF. The CDR3 nucleotides read TGCAGTGCGAACGCGGGTTCTAATGAAAAACTGTTTTTT.

In its sample, this clonotype is medium-sized. The V gene is TRBV7-2, the J gene TRBJ1-2, with a weak D call TRBD1 (5 bases). The CDR3 runs 15 residues. V lost 5 bases and J 4 bases, leaving 17 bases between the germline ends. Germline CDR1 and CDR2: SGHTA and FQGNSA. This chain's CDR3 is CASSPWDVFGYGYTF. The DNA for the CDR3 is TGTGCCAGCAGCCCTTGGGACGTGTTTGGCTATGGCTACACCTTC.

The table lists this clonotype with many counts. The chain joins TRBV6-1 to TRBJ2-5; the D is unclear. The germline CDR1 and CDR2 sequences are MNHNS and SASEGT. The CDR3 consists of 12 residues. V was pared by 2 bases and J by 2 bases, with 3 bases between. CDR3 DNA: TGTGCCAGCAGTGAACAGCAAGAGACCCAGTACTTC. Residues: CASSEQQETQYF.

This clonotype appeared many times. The V call is TRBV24-1, the J call TRBJ2-1, with a tentative D call TRBD2 (5 bases). CDR3 length: 13 amino acids. Germline loops: CDR1 KGHDR, CDR2 SFDVKD. Trimming left V 8 bases short and J 5 bases short, with 12 bases between. CDR3 loop: CATNRPGDNEQFF. In DNA, the CDR3 is TGTGCCACCAACCGACCCGGGGACAATGAGCAGTTCTTC.

This clonotype turned up a few times. The rearrangement links TRBV6-1 to TRBJ2-2; D is ambiguous. V was pared by 5 bases and J by 2 bases, with 9 bases between. CDR3 size: 14 residues. Germline V lookup: CDR1 MNHNS, CDR2 SASEGT. CDR3 amino acids: CASSYIINTGELFF. CDR3 in DNA: TGTGCCAGCAGTTATATAATTAACACCGGGGAGCTGTTTTTT.

In its sample, this clonotype is medium-sized. The gene calls are TRBV6-4 and TRBJ2-1, with D uncertain. The V end lost 3 bases, the J end lost 8 bases, and 14 bases lay between the germline ends. Looked up from germline, CDR1 is MRHNA and CDR2 is SNTAGT. There are 14 residues in the CDR3. The DNA of the CDR3 is TGTGCCAGCAGTGAGGCGGAAGGGTCCGATGAGCAGTTCTTC. Amino acid sequence: CASSEAEGSDEQFF.

This clonotype is deemed medium-sized. This rearrangement joins TRBV12-3 or TRBV12-4 to TRBJ2-3; D unclear. With 3 bases removed from V and 0 bases from J, the gap between germline ends came to 4 bases. The CDR3 is made up of 13 amino acids. CDR3 protein: CASSLGSTDTQYF. Written as DNA, the CDR3 is TGTGCCAGCAGTTTGGGCAGCACAGATACGCAGTATTTT.

This clonotype is categorized as medium-sized. The gene calls are TRBV29-1 and TRBJ1-1; a possible D gene is TRBD1 (5 bases). V lost 4 bases and J lost 0, with 9 bases in between. Germline CDR1 reads SQVTM; CDR2 reads ANQGSEA. The CDR3 has 13 amino acids. CDR3 region: CSVAEGLNTEAFF. The CDR3 DNA is TGCAGCGTTGCTGAGGGGTTGAACACTGAAGCTTTCTTT.